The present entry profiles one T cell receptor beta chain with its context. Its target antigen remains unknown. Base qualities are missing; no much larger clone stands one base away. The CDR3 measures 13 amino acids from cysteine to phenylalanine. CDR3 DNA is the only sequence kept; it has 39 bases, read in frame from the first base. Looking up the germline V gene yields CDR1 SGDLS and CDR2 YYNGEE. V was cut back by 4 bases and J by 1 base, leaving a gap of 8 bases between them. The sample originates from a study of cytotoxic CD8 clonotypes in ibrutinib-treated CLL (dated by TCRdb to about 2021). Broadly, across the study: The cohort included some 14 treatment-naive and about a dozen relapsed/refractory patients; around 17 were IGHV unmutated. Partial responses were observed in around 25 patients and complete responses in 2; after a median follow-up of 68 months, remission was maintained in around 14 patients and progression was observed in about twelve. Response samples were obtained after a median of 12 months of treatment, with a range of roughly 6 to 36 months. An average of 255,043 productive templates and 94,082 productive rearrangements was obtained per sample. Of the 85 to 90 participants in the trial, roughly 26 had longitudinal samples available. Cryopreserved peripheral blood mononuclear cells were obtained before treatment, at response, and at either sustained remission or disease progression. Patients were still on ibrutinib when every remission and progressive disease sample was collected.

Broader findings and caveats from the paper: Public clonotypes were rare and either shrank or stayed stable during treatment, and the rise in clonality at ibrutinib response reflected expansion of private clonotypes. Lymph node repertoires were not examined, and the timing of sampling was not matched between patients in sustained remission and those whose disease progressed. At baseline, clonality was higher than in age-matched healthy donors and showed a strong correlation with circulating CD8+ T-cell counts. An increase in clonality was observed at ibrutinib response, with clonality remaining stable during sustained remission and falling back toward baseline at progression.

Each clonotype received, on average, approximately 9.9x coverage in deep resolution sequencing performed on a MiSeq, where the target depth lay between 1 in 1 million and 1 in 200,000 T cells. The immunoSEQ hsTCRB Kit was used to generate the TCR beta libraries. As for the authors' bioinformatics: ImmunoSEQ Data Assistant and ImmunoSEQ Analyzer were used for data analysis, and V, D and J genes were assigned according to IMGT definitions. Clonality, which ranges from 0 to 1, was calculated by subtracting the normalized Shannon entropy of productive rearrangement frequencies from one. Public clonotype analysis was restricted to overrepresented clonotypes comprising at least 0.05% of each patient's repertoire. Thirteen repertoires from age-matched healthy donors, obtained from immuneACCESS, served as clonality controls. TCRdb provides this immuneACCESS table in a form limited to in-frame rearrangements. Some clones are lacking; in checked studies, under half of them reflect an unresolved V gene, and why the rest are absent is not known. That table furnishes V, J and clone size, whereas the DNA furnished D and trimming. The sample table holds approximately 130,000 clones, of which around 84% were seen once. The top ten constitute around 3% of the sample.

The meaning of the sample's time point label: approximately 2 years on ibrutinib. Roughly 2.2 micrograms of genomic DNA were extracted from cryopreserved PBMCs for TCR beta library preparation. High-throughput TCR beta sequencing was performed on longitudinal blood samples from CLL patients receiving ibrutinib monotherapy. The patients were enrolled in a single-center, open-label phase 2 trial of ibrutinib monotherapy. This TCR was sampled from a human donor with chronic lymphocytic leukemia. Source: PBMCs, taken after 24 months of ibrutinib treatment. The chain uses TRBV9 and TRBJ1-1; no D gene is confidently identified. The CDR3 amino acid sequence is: CASSPVPNTEAFF. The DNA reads TGTGCCAGCAGCCCGGTCCCGAACACTGAAGCTTTCTTT.